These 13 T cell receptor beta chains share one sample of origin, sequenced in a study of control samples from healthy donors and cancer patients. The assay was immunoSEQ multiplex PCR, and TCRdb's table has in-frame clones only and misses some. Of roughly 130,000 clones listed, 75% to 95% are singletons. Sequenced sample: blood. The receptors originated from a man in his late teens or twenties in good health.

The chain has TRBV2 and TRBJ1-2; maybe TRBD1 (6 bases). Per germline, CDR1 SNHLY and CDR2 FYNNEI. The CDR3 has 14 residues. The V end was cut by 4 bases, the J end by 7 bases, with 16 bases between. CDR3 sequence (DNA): TGTGCCAGCAGTGGGACACAGGGTTTAGCTGGCTACACCTTC. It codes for CASSGTQGLAGYTF.

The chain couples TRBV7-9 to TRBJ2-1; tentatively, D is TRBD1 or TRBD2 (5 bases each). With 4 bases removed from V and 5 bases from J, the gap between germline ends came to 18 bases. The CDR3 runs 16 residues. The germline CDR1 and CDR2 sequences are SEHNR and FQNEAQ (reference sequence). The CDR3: CASSSAGTRFDNEQFF. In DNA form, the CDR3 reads TGTGCCAGCAGCTCAGCCGGGACCCGTTTTGACAATGAGCAGTTCTTC.

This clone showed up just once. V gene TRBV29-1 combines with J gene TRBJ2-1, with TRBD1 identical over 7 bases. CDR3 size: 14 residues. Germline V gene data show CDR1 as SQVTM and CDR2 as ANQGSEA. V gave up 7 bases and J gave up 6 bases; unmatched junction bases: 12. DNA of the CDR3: TGCAGCGCCGACAGGGCCCGGTCTGGCAATGAGCAGTTCTTC. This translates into CSADRARSGNEQFF.

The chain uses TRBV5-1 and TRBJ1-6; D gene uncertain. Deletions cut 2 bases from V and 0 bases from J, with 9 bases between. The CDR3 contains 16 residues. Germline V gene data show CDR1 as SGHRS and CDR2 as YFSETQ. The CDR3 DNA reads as TGCGCCAGCAGCTTAGGCGGAGTCTCCTATAATTCACCCCTCCACTTT. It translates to CASSLGGVSYNSPLHF.

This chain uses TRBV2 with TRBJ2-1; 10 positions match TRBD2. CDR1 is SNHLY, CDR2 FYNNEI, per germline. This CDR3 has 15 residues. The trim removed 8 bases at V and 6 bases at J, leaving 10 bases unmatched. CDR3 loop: CASRDSGGIGNEQFF. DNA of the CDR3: TGTGCCAGCCGGGATAGCGGGGGGATCGGCAATGAGCAGTTCTTC. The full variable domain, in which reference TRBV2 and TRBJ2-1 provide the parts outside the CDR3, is EPEVTQTPSHQVTQMGQEVILRCVPISNHLYFYWYRQILGQKVEFLVSFYNNEISEKSEIFDDQFSVERPDGSNFTLKIRSTKLEDSAMYFCASRDSGGIGNEQFFGPGTRLTVL.

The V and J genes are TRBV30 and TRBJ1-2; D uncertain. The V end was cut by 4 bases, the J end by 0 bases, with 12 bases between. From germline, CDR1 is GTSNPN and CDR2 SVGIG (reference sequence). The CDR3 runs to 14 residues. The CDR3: CAWKRAPTNYGYTF. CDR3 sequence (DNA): TGTGCCTGGAAACGGGCCCCTACTAACTATGGCTACACCTTC.

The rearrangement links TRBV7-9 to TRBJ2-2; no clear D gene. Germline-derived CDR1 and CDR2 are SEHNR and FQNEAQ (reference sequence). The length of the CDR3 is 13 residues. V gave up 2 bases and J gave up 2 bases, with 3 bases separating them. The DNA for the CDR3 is TGTGCCAGCAGCTTATCTAACACCGGGGAGCTGTTTTTT. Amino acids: CASSLSNTGELFF.

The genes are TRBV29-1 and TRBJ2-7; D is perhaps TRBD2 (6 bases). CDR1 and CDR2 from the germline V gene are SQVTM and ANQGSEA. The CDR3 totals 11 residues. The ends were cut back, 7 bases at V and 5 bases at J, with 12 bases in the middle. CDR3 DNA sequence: TGCAGCGCCCAGACGGGGGACGAGCAGTACTTC. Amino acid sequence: CSAQTGDEQYF.

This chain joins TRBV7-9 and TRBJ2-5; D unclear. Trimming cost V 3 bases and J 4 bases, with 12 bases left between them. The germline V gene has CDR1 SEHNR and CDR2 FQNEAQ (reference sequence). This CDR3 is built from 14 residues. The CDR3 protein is CASSFRTDIETQYF. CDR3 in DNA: TGTGCCAGCAGCTTCCGGACCGATATAGAGACCCAGTACTTC.

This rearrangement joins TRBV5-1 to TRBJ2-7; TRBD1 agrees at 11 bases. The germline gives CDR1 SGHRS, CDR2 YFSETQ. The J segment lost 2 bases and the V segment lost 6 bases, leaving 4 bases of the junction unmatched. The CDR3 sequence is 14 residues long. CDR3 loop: CASNPGQGAYEQYF. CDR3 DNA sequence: TGCGCCAGCAACCCGGGACAGGGGGCCTACGAGCAGTACTTC. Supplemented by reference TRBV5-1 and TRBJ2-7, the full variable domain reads KAGVTQTPRYLIKTRGQQVTLSCSPISGHRSVSWYQQTPGQGLQFLFEYFSETQRNKGNFPGRFSGRQFSNSRSEMNVSTLELGDSALYLCASNPGQGAYEQYFGPGTRLTVT.

The CDR3 is CATPSGTASDTQYF. The CDR3, as DNA: TGTGCCACTCCCTCCGGGACAGCCTCAGATACGCAGTATTTT. This chain joins TRBV2 and TRBJ2-3; 7 bases agree with TRBD1. CDR1 is SNHLY and CDR2 is FYNNEI in the germline V gene. CDR3 length equals 14 residues. V was clipped by 10 bases and J by 4 bases; unmatched bases: 11. Variable domain in full (rest from reference TRBV2 and TRBJ2-3): EPEVTQTPSHQVTQMGQEVILRCVPISNHLYFYWYRQILGQKVEFLVSFYNNEISEKSEIFDDQFSVERPDGSNFTLKIRSTKLEDSAMYFCATPSGTASDTQYFGPGTRLTVL.

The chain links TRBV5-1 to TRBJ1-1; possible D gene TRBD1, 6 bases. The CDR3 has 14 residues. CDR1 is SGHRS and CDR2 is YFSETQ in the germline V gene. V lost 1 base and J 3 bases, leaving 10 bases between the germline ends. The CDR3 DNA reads TGCGCCAGCAGCTTGACAGGGCCCGACACTGAAGCTTTCTTT. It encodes CASSLTGPDTEAFF. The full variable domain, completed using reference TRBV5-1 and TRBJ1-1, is KAGVTQTPRYLIKTRGQQVTLSCSPISGHRSVSWYQQTPGQGLQFLFEYFSETQRNKGNFPGRFSGRQFSNSRSEMNVSTLELGDSALYLCASSLTGPDTEAFFGQGTRLTVV.

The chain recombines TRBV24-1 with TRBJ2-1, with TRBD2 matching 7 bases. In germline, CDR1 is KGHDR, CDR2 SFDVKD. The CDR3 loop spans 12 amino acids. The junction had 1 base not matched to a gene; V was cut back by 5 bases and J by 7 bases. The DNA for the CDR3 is TGTGCCACCAGTGGGGGGGGGAATGAGCAGTTCTTC. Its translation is CATSGGGNEQFF.